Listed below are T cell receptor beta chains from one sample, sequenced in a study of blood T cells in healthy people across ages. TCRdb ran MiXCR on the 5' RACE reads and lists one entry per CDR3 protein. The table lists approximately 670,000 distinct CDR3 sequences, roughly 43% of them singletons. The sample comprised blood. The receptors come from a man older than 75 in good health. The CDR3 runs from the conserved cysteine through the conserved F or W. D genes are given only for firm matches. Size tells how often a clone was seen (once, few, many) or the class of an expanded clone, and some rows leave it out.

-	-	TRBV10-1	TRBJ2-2	TGCGCCAGCGGTGAGTTGCGGACCGGGGAGCTGTTTTTT	CASGELRTGELFF
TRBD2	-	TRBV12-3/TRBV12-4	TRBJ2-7	TGTGCCAGCACCCGACCGCCCAGCGGGGTCTCCAATGAGCAGTACTTC	CASTRPPSGVSNEQYF
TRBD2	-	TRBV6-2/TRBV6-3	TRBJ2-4	TGTGCCAGCAGTCAAGTAGCGGGAGTTGCGGAGCAGTACTTC	CASSQVAGVAEQYF
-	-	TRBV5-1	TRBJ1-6	TGCGCCAGCAGCTTCATGAGTAGCTCCTATAATTCACCCCTCCACTTT	CASSFMSSSYNSPLHF
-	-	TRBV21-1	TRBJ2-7	TGTGCCAGCAGCAAACTTCGCGCGGACAGGGTCTACGAGCAGTACTTC	CASSKLRADRVYEQYF
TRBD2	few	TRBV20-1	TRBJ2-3	TGCAGTGCGCCAAACCCTAGCGGGAGGACAGATACGCAGTATTTT	CSAPNPSGRTDTQYF
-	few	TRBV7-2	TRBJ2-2	TGTGCCAGCAGCCCCAGCGGGCAGGGAGGAATGGCCGGGGAGCTGTTTTTT	CASSPSGQGGMAGELFF
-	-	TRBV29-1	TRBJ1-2	TGCAGCGTTGAGGGGCGTCAGGGGTCCTATGGCTACACCTTC	CSVEGRQGSYGYTF
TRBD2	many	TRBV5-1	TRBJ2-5	TGCGCCAGCAGCTTGGGTGGGGGGGGCCAAGAGACCCAGTACTTC	CASSLGGGGQETQYF
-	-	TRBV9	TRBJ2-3	TGTGCCAGCAGCGTAGTGTCAGCCTTGACCACAGATACGCAGTATTTT	CASSVVSALTTDTQYF
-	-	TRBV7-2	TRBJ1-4	TGTGCCAGCAGCCCACGACAGCAGGGTTATGGTGAAAAACTGTTTTTT	CASSPRQQGYGEKLFF
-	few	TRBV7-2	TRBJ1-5	TGTGCCAGCAGCGACCCTAATCAGCCCCAGCATTTT	CASSDPNQPQHF
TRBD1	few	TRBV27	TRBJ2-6	TGTGCCAGCAGCCTCACAGGGGGCGGTGGGGCCAACGTCCTGACTTTC	CASSLTGGGGANVLTF
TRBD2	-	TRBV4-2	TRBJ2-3	TGTGCCAGCAGCCAGCGATTGGTAGCGGGGAGCGCAGATACGCAGTATTTT	CASSQRLVAGSADTQYF
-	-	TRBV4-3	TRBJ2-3	TGCGCCAGCAGCCAAGAGAGTCAGGCAAGCACAGATACGCAGTATTTT	CASSQESQASTDTQYF
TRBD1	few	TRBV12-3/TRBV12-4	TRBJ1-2	TGTGCCAGCAGTTTAAGGGACAGGGGTTACTACACCTTC	CASSLRDRGYYTF
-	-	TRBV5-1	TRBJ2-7	TGCGCCAGCAGCTTGGAGGAAAACCCCAGGTACGAGCAGTACTTC	CASSLEENPRYEQYF
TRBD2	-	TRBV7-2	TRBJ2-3	TGTGCCAGCAGCTTCGGGGGACTAAATACGCAGTATTTT	CASSFGGLNTQYF
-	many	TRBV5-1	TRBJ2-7	TGCGCCAGCAGCTTGTCGGCCGCCGCCTACGAGCAGTACTTC	CASSLSAAAYEQYF
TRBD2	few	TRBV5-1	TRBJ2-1	TGCGCCAGCAACGGCGGGGGCTCCTACAATGAGCAGTTCTTC	CASNGGGSYNEQFF
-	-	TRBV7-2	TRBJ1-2	TGTGCCAGCAGCCCGTCTTATGGCTACACCTTC	CASSPSYGYTF
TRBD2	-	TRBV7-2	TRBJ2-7	TGTGCCAGCAGCAAAGGGACTAGCGGGAGCGACGAGCAGTACTTC	CASSKGTSGSDEQYF
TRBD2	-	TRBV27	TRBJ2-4	TGTGCCAGCAGTGTTGGTTGGGGAGGGAGGGAAAACATTCGGTACTTC	CASSVGWGGRENIRYF
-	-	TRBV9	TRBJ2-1	TGTGCCAGCAGCCCTAAGTCGGGGGTTGGTGAGCAGTTCTTC	CASSPKSGVGEQFF
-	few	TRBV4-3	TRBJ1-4	TGCGCCAGCAGCCAAGATAGGGACATTGGTAATGAAAAACTGTTTTTT	CASSQDRDIGNEKLFF
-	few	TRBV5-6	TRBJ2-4	TGTGCCAGCGGGGGCAGGGGATCGACCAAAAACATTCAGTACTTC	CASGGRGSTKNIQYF
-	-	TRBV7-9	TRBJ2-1	TGTGCCAGCAGTTCCACCGGGGGAATGGTCAATGAGCAGTTCTTC	CASSSTGGMVNEQFF
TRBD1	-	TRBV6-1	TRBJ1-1	TGTGCCGGCAGAGGCATCAGGGGGCTGAACACTGAAGCTTTCTTT	CAGRGIRGLNTEAFF
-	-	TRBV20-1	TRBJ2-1	TGCAGTGCTAGAGGCTTACCCAGCTCCTACAATGAGCAGTTCTTC	CSARGLPSSYNEQFF